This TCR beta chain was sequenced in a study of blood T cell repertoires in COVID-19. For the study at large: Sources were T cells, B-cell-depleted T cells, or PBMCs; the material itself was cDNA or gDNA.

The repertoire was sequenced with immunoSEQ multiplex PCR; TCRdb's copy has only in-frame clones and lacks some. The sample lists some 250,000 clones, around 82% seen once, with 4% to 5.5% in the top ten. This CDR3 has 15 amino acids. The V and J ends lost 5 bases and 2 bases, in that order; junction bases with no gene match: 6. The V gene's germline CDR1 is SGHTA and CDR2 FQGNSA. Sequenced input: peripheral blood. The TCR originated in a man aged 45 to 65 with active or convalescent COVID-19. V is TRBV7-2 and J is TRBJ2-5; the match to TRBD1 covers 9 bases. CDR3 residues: CASSATGTGQETQYF. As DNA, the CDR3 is TGTGCCAGCAGCGCGACCGGGACAGGGCAAGAGACCCAGTACTTC. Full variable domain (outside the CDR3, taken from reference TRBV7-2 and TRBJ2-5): GAGVSQSPSNKVTEKGKDVELRCDPISGHTALYWYRQSLGQGLEFLIYFQGNSAPDKSGLPSDRFSAERTGGSVSTLTIQRTQQEDSAVYLCASSATGTGQETQYFGPGTRLLVL.